A single sample is the source of the 3 T cell receptor beta chains below, sequenced in a study of shared clonotypes between healthy human individuals. Naive-designated CD8 cells lacked CD45RO, were positively enriched for CCR7, and omitted terminally differentiated effector memory CD45RA+ cells. Clones were read by immunoSEQ multiplex PCR, and TCRdb kept only the in-frame ones, dropping some. The profile shows roughly 850,000 clones, 90% to 98% of them singletons. The sample comprised naive CD8+ T cells sorted from blood. These receptor sequences come from a man aged 25 to 45 in good health.

The rearrangement links TRBV7-9 to TRBJ1-1, with D hard to call. The CDR3 totals 15 residues. Germline V lookup: CDR1 SEHNR, CDR2 FQNEAQ (reference sequence). V gave up 4 bases and J gave up 2 bases, with 14 bases separating them. Here the CDR3 reads CASSSSISLNTEAFF. The CDR3 nucleotides are TGTGCCAGCAGCTCTTCCATATCCCTTAACACTGAAGCTTTCTTT.

The rearrangement joins TRBV6-6 to TRBJ1-2; possible D gene TRBD1, 6 bases. Germline V gene lookup returns CDR1 MNHNY and CDR2 SVGAGI (reference sequence). The V end lost 5 bases, the J end lost 3 bases, and 13 bases lay between the germline ends. The CDR3 sequence is 14 residues long. The CDR3: CASSPTRTDYGYTF. CDR3 DNA: TGTGCCAGCAGTCCCACGCGGACAGACTATGGCTACACCTTC.

The chain uses TRBV10-3 and TRBJ2-7; 9 bases agree with TRBD2. After removal of 2 bases from V and 2 bases from J, the junction contained 4 bases not matched to a gene. The CDR3 has 15 residues. The germline gives CDR1 ENHRY, CDR2 SYGVKD. CDR3 nucleotide sequence: TGTGCCATCAGTGAGGGGACTAGCCAAACCTACGAGCAGTACTTC. It specifies CAISEGTSQTYEQYF.